This T cell receptor beta chain was captured by sequencing in a study of blood T cells in healthy people across ages. Study-wide results and caveats: Both higher diversity and more naive CD4+ cells marked long-lived donors when set against aged donors.

V lost 5 bases and J lost 6; bases outside the gene matches: 4. The germline V gene has CDR1 SQVTM and CDR2 ANQGSEA. The CDR3 is 12 amino acids. A word on this clonotype: Its target is not known.

The authors ran a second PCR of roughly 6 to 11 cycles using a sample-barcoded 5' primer and a J-beta primer mix. MiXCR was run by TCRdb on the 5' RACE reads, yielding one entry per CDR3 protein. The table lists some 1.4 million distinct CDR3 sequences, 42% of them singletons. Sequenced sample: blood. This clonotype was sampled from a woman aged 18-29 years in good health. The V gene is TRBV29-1, the J gene TRBJ1-1, with 9 bases fitting TRBD1. The CDR3 bases are TGCAGCGTTCGGGGACAGGGCGCTGAAGCTTTCTTT. It translates to CSVRGQGAEAFF.